The 28 T cell receptor beta chains presented below share a single source sample, sequenced in a study of cytomegalovirus exposure and HLA in healthy donors. With 60 Vbeta and 13 Jbeta primers, the PCR was carried out. Some clones are missing from TCRdb's copy, which holds only in-frame ones; the method was immunoSEQ multiplex PCR. The sample yields about 120,000 clones, 81% seen once. Source material: PBMCs. These receptors came from a woman in her thirties or forties in good health and CMV-seronegative.

This chain uses TRBV12-2 with TRBJ1-1; TRBD1, the D gene given by the table, was not confirmed from the DNA. TRBV12-2 is a listed pseudogene. The CDR3 length is 17 residues. The CDR3 coding sequence is TGTGCAAGTCGCTCCCGACAGGGGCCCGTAGAGAACACTGAAGCTTTCTTT. It specifies CASRSRQGPVENTEAFF.

The CDR3 loop is CASTEGEGGLSGYTF. DNA for the CDR3: TGTGCCAGCACCGAAGGGGAAGGGGGCTTGTCCGGCTACACCTTC. The rearrangement uses TRBV6-1 and TRBJ1-2; 7 nucleotides match TRBD1. This CDR3 has 15 amino acids. The germline CDR1 and CDR2 sequences are MNHNS and SASEGT. Trimming removed 7 bases from V and 8 bases from J; junction bases left unmatched: 16.

The rearrangement uses TRBV28 and TRBJ1-4; weak D call: TRBD1 (5 bases). V gave up 5 bases and J gave up 8 bases, with 15 bases separating them. CDR1 and CDR2 (germline): MDHEN, SYDVKM. The CDR3 is 14 amino acids. The CDR3 sequence is CASSRGGKGEKLFF. The CDR3 DNA is TGTGCCAGCAGTCGCGGGGGGAAGGGAGAAAAACTGTTTTTT.

Only a few counts were recorded for this clone. The chain couples TRBV9 to TRBJ1-4; 8 nucleotides align to TRBD1. The V and J ends lost 5 bases and 8 bases, in that order; junction bases with no gene match: 8. The CDR3 runs 14 residues. Germline V gives CDR1 SGDLS, CDR2 YYNGEE. Here the CDR3 reads CASRGQGQGEKLFF. CDR3 bases: TGTGCCAGCAGAGGACAGGGCCAAGGGGAAAAACTGTTTTTT.

V usage is TRBV4-3 and J usage is TRBJ1-1; D gene unclear. V shed 1 base and J shed 2 bases, with 14 bases lying between them. This CDR3 has 16 residues. The germline CDR1 and CDR2 sequences are LGHNA and YSLEER. CDR3 coding DNA: TGCGCCAGCAGCCAAGTCGCGGAAGTAACTAACACTGAAGCTTTCTTT. It codes for CASSQVAEVTNTEAFF.

This clone occurred a few times. The chain couples TRBV2 to TRBJ1-1; 8 positions match TRBD1. The J segment lost 5 bases and the V segment lost 6 bases, leaving 2 bases of the junction unmatched. This CDR3 has 12 residues. CDR1 SNHLY and CDR2 FYNNEI come from the germline V gene. The CDR3 is CASSRQGTEAFF. The DNA of the CDR3 is TGTGCCAGCAGCCGACAGGGGACTGAAGCTTTCTTT.

Only a few counts were recorded for this clone. The V gene is TRBV5-1, the J gene TRBJ2-5, with 7 bases fitting TRBD2. The trim removed 5 bases at V and 5 bases at J, leaving 15 bases unmatched. Per germline, CDR1 SGHRS and CDR2 YFSETQ. The CDR3 contains 16 residues. CDR3 region: CASRLNRDYGPETQYF. Here the CDR3 DNA reads TGCGCCAGCAGATTAAACCGGGACTACGGTCCTGAGACCCAGTACTTC.

J is TRBJ1-4 and V is TRBV7-2; TRBD1 aligns across 7 bases. V shed 5 bases, J shed 7 bases, and the junction held 7 bases outside the gene matches. Per the germline V gene, CDR1 is SGHTA and CDR2 is FQGNSA. CDR3 length: 14 amino acids. The CDR3 spells CASSPRDRFEKLFF. In DNA form, the CDR3 reads TGTGCCAGCAGCCCCCGGGACAGATTTGAAAAACTGTTTTTT.

This clone was counted between two and nine times. The gene calls are TRBV5-4 and TRBJ2-3, with D possibly being TRBD2 (6 bases). V lost 4 bases and J 2 bases, leaving 11 bases between the germline ends. The CDR3 sequence is 14 residues long. Germline assignment: CDR1 SGHNT and CDR2 YYREEE (reference sequence). The CDR3 sequence is CASSPEDYTDTQYF. DNA for the CDR3: TGTGCCAGCAGCCCCGAGGACTACACAGATACGCAGTATTTT.

This chain links TRBV11-3 with TRBJ2-2; 8 bases are shared with TRBD1. Looked up from germline, CDR1 is SGHNT and CDR2 is YENEEA. V lost 5 bases and J lost 1; bases outside the gene matches: 6. This CDR3 is 16 amino acids long. The CDR3, as DNA: TGTGCCAGCAGCGTATCAGGACAGGGGAACACCGGGGAGCTGTTTTTT. Residues: CASSVSGQGNTGELFF.

V and J are TRBV6-5 and TRBJ1-4; D is ambiguous. Germline V gene lookup returns CDR1 MNHEY and CDR2 SVGAGI. With 0 bases removed from V and 8 bases from J, the gap between germline ends came to 13 bases. This CDR3 comprises 15 residues. This CDR3 reads CASSYSIVRAEKLFF. CDR3 sequence (DNA): TGTGCCAGCAGTTACTCGATCGTGCGTGCCGAAAAACTGTTTTTT.

V gene TRBV6-4 combines with J gene TRBJ2-7; tentative D call: TRBD2 (6 bases). This CDR3 region has 14 residues. Trimming removed 5 bases from V and 0 bases from J, with 11 bases in between. CDR1 and CDR2 (germline): MRHNA, SNTAGT. CDR3: CASSRDLSSYEQYF. The CDR3 DNA is TGTGCCAGCAGTCGGGACTTAAGCTCCTACGAGCAGTACTTC.

The rearrangement uses TRBV30 and TRBJ1-2; a possible D gene is TRBD1 (5 bases). V lost 3 bases, J lost 6 bases, and 20 bases lay in between. The CDR3 spans 15 residues. Per germline, CDR1 GTSNPN and CDR2 SVGIG (reference sequence). The CDR3 DNA reads TGTGCCTGGAGGTGGGGCAGGGAAAGTGCGAATGGCTACACCTTC. This translates into CAWRWGRESANGYTF.

This rearrangement joins TRBV6-1 to TRBJ2-7; tentatively, D is TRBD2 (9 bases). V dropped 7 bases and J dropped 1 base, with 17 bases sitting between them. This CDR3 is built from 15 residues. Germline V lookup: CDR1 MNHNS, CDR2 SASEGT. The CDR3 sequence is CASKGQAGGSYEQYF. In DNA form, the CDR3 reads TGTGCCAGCAAGGGACAGGCGGGAGGGTCCTACGAGCAGTACTTC.

V usage is TRBV10-3 and J usage is TRBJ2-7; unclear D gene. Trimming took 2 bases from V and 6 from J, leaving 8 bases between them. The germline gives CDR1 ENHRY, CDR2 SYGVKD. The CDR3 consists of 12 residues. CDR3 protein: CAISETASEQYF. The CDR3 DNA is TGTGCCATCAGTGAGACAGCTTCCGAGCAGTACTTC.

The chain uses TRBV5-1 and TRBJ1-2; a possible D gene is TRBD1 (5 bases). The length of the CDR3 is 13 residues. With 3 bases removed from V and 4 bases from J, the gap between germline ends came to 10 bases. Per germline, CDR1 SGHRS and CDR2 YFSETQ. CDR3 bases: TGCGCCAGCAGCTCGGGGGGTATCTATGGCTACACCTTC. It is translated as CASSSGGIYGYTF.

The rearrangement uses TRBV5-8 and TRBJ2-3, with 10 bases lining up with TRBD1. The length of the CDR3 is 14 residues. With V trimmed by 4 bases and J by 4 bases, 3 bases remained unmatched. CDR1 and CDR2 from the germline V gene are SGHTS and YDEGEE. CDR3 nucleotide sequence: TGTGCCAGCAGCCTAGGACAGGGGGCAGATACGCAGTATTTT. This sequence encodes CASSLGQGADTQYF.

The J gene is TRBJ1-2, the V gene TRBV20-1; perhaps TRBD1 as D (5 bases). V lost 6 bases and J lost 8, with 13 bases in between. The length of the CDR3 is 11 residues. Germline loops: CDR1 DFQATT, CDR2 SNEGSKA (reference sequence). This CDR3 reads CSAPRAGGYTF. DNA of the CDR3: TGCAGTGCGCCCAGGGCGGGGGGCTACACCTTC.

The V gene is TRBV6-1, the J gene TRBJ2-5, with 8 bases that match TRBD2. J was trimmed by 5 bases and V by 6 bases; bases with no gene match: 8. This CDR3 has 14 residues. Germline V gene sequence: CDR1 MNHNS, CDR2 SASEGT. CDR3 nucleotide sequence: TGTGCCAGCAGGCTGCGGGGGGCAGGGGAGACCCAGTACTTC. It is translated as CASRLRGAGETQYF.

This rearrangement joins TRBV27 to TRBJ2-7; TRBD1 matches at 7 bases. The V segment lost 5 bases and the J segment 2 bases; nucleotides outside the gene matches: 9. This CDR3 is built from 15 residues. Per germline, CDR1 MNHEY and CDR2 SMNVEV (reference sequence). Here the CDR3 reads CASSPEMGQTYEQYF. The CDR3 DNA reads TGTGCCAGCAGTCCCGAAATGGGACAGACCTACGAGCAGTACTTC.

The chain joins TRBV6-5 to TRBJ2-7, with D possibly TRBD1 on 6 matching bases. CDR1 is MNHEY and CDR2 is SVGAGI in the germline V gene. This CDR3 is 15 amino acids long. V was pared by 0 bases and J by 6 bases, with 15 bases between. CDR3 nucleotides: TGTGCCAGCAGTTACTCGCGGTCCCAGGGGTCCGAGCAGTACTTC. Amino acids: CASSYSRSQGSEQYF.

The V and J genes are TRBV9 and TRBJ2-7; D might be TRBD1 (5 bases). Germline V gene sequence: CDR1 SGDLS, CDR2 YYNGEE. The CDR3 runs to 16 residues. Trimming removed 4 bases at V and 0 bases at J, with 17 bases between. DNA for the CDR3: TGTGCCAGCAGCTCAGGCCTCTGGGGCAGCTCCTACGAGCAGTACTTC. As protein: CASSSGLWGSSYEQYF. The full variable domain, in which reference TRBV9 and TRBJ2-7 provide the parts outside the CDR3, is DSGVTQTPKHLITATGQRVTLRCSPRSGDLSVYWYQQSLDQGLQFLIQYYNGEERAKGNILERFSAQQFPDLHSELNLSSLELGDSALYFCASSSGLWGSSYEQYFGPGTRLTVT.

The chain is built from TRBV4-1 and TRBJ2-5, with TRBD2 matching over 9 bases. The J call may be in error: the DNA end matches TRBJ2-7 better. The CDR3 is made up of 16 amino acids. Germline V gene lookup returns CDR1 MGHRA and CDR2 YSYEKL. The chain's CDR3 is CASSLTTPSGVYEQYF. The CDR3 nucleotides read TGCGCCAGCAGCCTCACTACTCCTAGCGGGGTCTACGAGCAGTACTTC.

V gene TRBV19 combines with J gene TRBJ1-1; D unresolved. Deletions cut 5 bases from V and 7 bases from J, with 11 bases between. This CDR3 region has 12 residues. CDR1 is LNHDA and CDR2 is SQIVND in the germline V gene (reference sequence). CDR3 region: CASSVRPFEAFF. The CDR3 DNA follows: TGTGCCAGTAGTGTGCGCCCGTTTGAAGCTTTCTTT.

In its sample, this clone was seen a few times. The V call is TRBV6-1, the J call TRBJ2-1, with TRBD2 matching 11 bases. Germline CDR1 is MNHNS and CDR2 is SASEGT. The CDR3 runs 14 residues. Germline trimming cut 3 bases from V and 7 bases from J; bases unmatched to any gene: 2. CDR3: CASSDSSGGNEQFF. CDR3 DNA: TGTGCCAGCAGTGACTCTAGCGGGGGGAATGAGCAGTTCTTC.

The table lists this clone with a few counts. This chain links TRBV6-5 with TRBJ2-7; no definite D call. The V and J ends lost 0 bases and 2 bases respectively, with 11 bases between them. CDR1 MNHEY and CDR2 SVGAGI come from the germline V gene. The CDR3 sequence is 15 residues long. CDR3 amino acids: CASSYSANSPYEQYF. The CDR3 nucleotides read TGTGCCAGCAGTTACTCGGCTAACAGCCCCTACGAGCAGTACTTC.

The V and J genes are TRBV7-3 and TRBJ1-6; D might be TRBD1 (5 bases). Between the trimmed V and J ends, which lost 2 bases and 7 bases, there was a span of 9 bases. CDR1 and CDR2 (germline): SGHTA, FQGTGA. CDR3 length: 14 amino acids. CDR3 protein: CASSLWGVNSPLHF. The CDR3 DNA is TGTGCCAGCAGCTTATGGGGGGTGAATTCACCCCTCCACTTT.

V gene TRBV5-1 combines with J gene TRBJ2-6; 8 nucleotides align to TRBD1. CDR3 length: 20 amino acids. CDR1 SGHRS and CDR2 YFSETQ come from the germline V gene. Unmatched junction bases numbered 11, after V lost 0 bases and J lost 0 bases. In DNA, the CDR3 is TGCGCCAGCAGCTTGGGGGGTCTGGGACAGGTTGTCTCTGGGGCCAACGTCCTGACTTTC. It is translated as CASSLGGLGQVVSGANVLTF.